This T cell receptor (beta chain) was sequenced for a study of shared clonotypes between healthy human individuals. Overall study results and limits: Larger estimated richness was generally seen in naive subsets than in memory subsets.

Healthy HIV-negative adults with no recent acute infections or vaccinations were recruited as donors. CD45RA-negative memory and CD45RA+ naive subsets were split from the CD4+ cells. In regard to this clone: Its antigen is undetermined.

CDR3 size: 14 residues. From germline, CDR1 is SGHTA and CDR2 FQGNSA. Trimming removed 3 bases from V and 6 bases from J, with 12 bases in between. Clones were read by immunoSEQ multiplex PCR, and TCRdb kept only the in-frame ones, dropping some. The sample has over a million clones; roughly 96% are singletons. What was sequenced was naive CD4+ T cells sorted from blood. Subset of the sample: CD45RA+ positively selected. The J gene is TRBJ2-1, the V gene TRBV7-2; D is uncertain. This TCR was sampled from a man in his thirties or forties in good health. CDR3 bases: TGTGCCAGCAGCTTGGCGGTCCCGCCCAATGAGCAGTTCTTC. Its translation is CASSLAVPPNEQFF.